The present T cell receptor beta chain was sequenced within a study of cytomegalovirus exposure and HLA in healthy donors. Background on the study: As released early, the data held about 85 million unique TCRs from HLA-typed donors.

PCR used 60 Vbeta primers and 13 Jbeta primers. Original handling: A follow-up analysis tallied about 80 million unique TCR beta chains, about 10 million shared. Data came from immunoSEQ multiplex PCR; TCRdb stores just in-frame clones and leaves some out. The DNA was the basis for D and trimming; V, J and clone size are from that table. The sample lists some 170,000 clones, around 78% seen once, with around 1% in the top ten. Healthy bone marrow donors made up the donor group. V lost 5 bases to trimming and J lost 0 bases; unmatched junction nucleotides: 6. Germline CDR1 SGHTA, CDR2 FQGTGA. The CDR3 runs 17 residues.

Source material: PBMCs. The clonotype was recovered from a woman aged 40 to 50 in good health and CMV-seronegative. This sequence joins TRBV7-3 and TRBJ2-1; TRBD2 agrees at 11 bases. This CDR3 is CASSPGLAAFSYNEQFF. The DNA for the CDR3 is TGTGCCAGCAGCCCGGGACTAGCGGCTTTCTCCTACAATGAGCAGTTCTTC.